This T cell receptor beta chain was recovered during a study of CD8 T cells in Susac syndrome. Whole-study results and caveats: The number of individuals included in the study's TCR sequencing and HLA analysis was acknowledged as relatively small.

The T cells that were sequenced for TCR beta were CD8+ and CD4+ cells from blood. Negative magnetic isolation gave CD8+ and CD4+ cells; FACS enriched CD8+ TEMRA. After extraction with the RNeasy kit, about 0.45 to 1 ug of the RNA was reverse transcribed using random hexamers. Amplification of TCR beta CDR3 by immunoSEQ multiplex PCR spanned 54 Vbeta and 13 Jbeta. MiXCR, run by TCRdb on the immunoSEQ multiplex PCR reads, gives a single entry per CDR3 protein. The top ten hold approximately 0.3% of the sample, which has some 150,000 distinct CDR3 sequences, approximately 95% seen once. V was pared by 5 bases and J by 6 bases, with 6 bases of the junction left unmatched. The CDR3 length is 15 residues. Germline assignment: CDR1 GTSNPN and CDR2 SVGIG (reference sequence). On this clonotype: Its antigen is not known.

This TCR was recovered from a human donor in good health. The V and J genes are TRBV30 and TRBJ2-1; 14 bases map to TRBD2. The source material was CD8+ T cells from PBMCs. In nucleotides, the CDR3 is TGTGCCTGGTCTACGGGACTAGCGGGAGTCAATGAGCAGTTCTTC. Amino acid sequence: CAWSTGLAGVNEQFF.